The rows below give T cell receptor beta chains drawn from one sample of a study of shared clonotypes between healthy human individuals. The table came from immunoSEQ multiplex PCR; TCRdb's copy has only in-frame clones and leaves some out. The sample records roughly 500,000 clones, 95% to 97% being singletons. The sample was naive CD4+ T cells sorted from blood. All receptors come from a woman aged 25-40 years in good health. The CDR3 runs from the conserved cysteine through the conserved F or W. The order of the fields is CDR3 length, clone size, J gene, D gene, V gene, CDR3 DNA, CDR3 protein. D genes are given only for firm matches. Clone size is stated in some rows and not others, as once, few, many or a class when expanded.

15 | NA | TRBJ2-3 | TRBD2 | TRBV5-1 | TGCGCCAGCAGCTTGGGGCTAGCGGGAGTAGATACGCAGTATTTT | CASSLGLAGVDTQYF
14 | NA | TRBJ2-5 | NA | TRBV5-1 | TGCGCCAGCAGCTTGGGACAGGGAGGGCAGACCCAGTACTTC | CASSLGQGGQTQYF
15 | NA | TRBJ2-5 | NA | TRBV6-1 | TGTGCCAGCAGTGAAGTCGCAAGCCGAGCGGAGACCCAGTACTTC | CASSEVASRAETQYF
16 | NA | TRBJ1-1 | NA | TRBV15 | TGTGCCACCAGCAGAATGGCCGGGGGTATGAACACTGAAGCTTTTTTT | CATSRMAGGMNTEAFF
15 | NA | TRBJ2-6 | NA | TRBV28 | TGTGCCAGCACCCCTGGGGGGACTGGGGCCAACGTCCTGACTTTC | CASTPGGTGANVLTF
17 | NA | TRBJ2-1 | NA | TRBV7-9 | TGTGCCAGTTCGGTCTTGCCCCGGAAAAGGAACTACAATGAGCAGTTCTTC | CASSVLPRKRNYNEQFF
15 | NA | TRBJ1-2 | NA | TRBV27 | TGTGCCAGCAGTTTTTATAGTACGGCTAACTATGGCTACACCTTC | CASSFYSTANYGYTF
14 | once | TRBJ1-2 | NA | TRBV6-1 | TGTGCCACTCAAAGGGACGGTAATAACTATGGCTACACCTTC | CATQRDGNNYGYTF
15 | NA | TRBJ2-3 | TRBD1 | TRBV18 | TGTGCCAGCTCACCACCGACAGGGGAGACAGATACGCAGTATTTT | CASSPPTGETDTQYF
13 | NA | TRBJ1-5 | NA | TRBV23-1 | TGCGCCAGCAGTCAATCGAAGCAGCAGCCCCAGCATTTT | CASSQSKQQPQHF
19 | NA | TRBJ1-1 | NA | TRBV13 | TGTGCCAGCAGCGCAGAAACCCGGGTCCTGATCGGTCGGAACACTGAAGCTTTCTTT | CASSAETRVLIGRNTEAFF
18 | NA | TRBJ2-1 | NA | TRBV4-2 | TGTGCCAGCAGCCAAGAGCCGAATGCAGGAGTCTCCTACAATGAGCAGTTCTTC | CASSQEPNAGVSYNEQFF
14 | NA | TRBJ2-3 | NA | TRBV5-1 | TGCGCCAGCAGCTTGGGACGGAGCACAGATACGCAGTATTTT | CASSLGRSTDTQYF
13 | NA | TRBJ1-2 | NA | TRBV28 | TGTGCCAGCAGTTTAGAGGTCGATTATGGCTACACCTTC | CASSLEVDYGYTF
16 | NA | TRBJ2-7 | TRBD2 | TRBV9 | TGTGCCAGCAGCGTAGGAAATACGGTAGCGGGAAACGAGCAGTACTTC | CASSVGNTVAGNEQYF
16 | NA | TRBJ2-5 | TRBD2 | TRBV5-4 | TGTGCCAGCAGCCGGAGCAGCGGGAGGGCCTCAGAGACCCAGTACTTC | CASSRSSGRASETQYF
18 | NA | TRBJ2-1 | TRBD2 | TRBV5-1 | TGCGCCAGCAGCCCTGGGACTAGCGCCTCGACTCTGGTCAATGAGCAGTTCTTC | CASSPGTSASTLVNEQFF
14 | once | TRBJ2-2 | NA | TRBV28 | TGTGCCAGCACCTGGGGGGCGAACACCGGGGAGCTGTTTTTT | CASTWGANTGELFF
13 | NA | TRBJ1-2 | TRBD1 | TRBV5-1 | TGCGCCAGCAGCCGAGGACAGGGACATGGCTACACCTTC | CASSRGQGHGYTF
13 | once | TRBJ1-2 | TRBD1 | TRBV11-2 | TGTGCCAGCAGAAGGACAGGGGCAAATGGCTACACCTTC | CASRRTGANGYTF
12 | NA | TRBJ1-2 | NA | TRBV5-1 | TGCGCCAGCAGCCAGGACAGCTATGGCTACACCTTC | CASSQDSYGYTF
14 | NA | TRBJ2-7 | NA | TRBV18 | TGTGCCAGCTCACCGGACGGAGCCCGCTACGAGCAGTACTTC | CASSPDGARYEQYF
12 | NA | TRBJ1-4 | NA | TRBV28 | TGTGCCAGCAGTTTCTTATGGGAAAAACTGTTTTTT | CASSFLWEKLFF
15 | NA | TRBJ2-7 | TRBD2 | TRBV13 | TGTGCCAGCACCCGATCTAGCGGAGTTGGCTACGAGCAGTACTTC | CASTRSSGVGYEQYF
13 | NA | TRBJ1-4 | TRBD1 | TRBV10-2 | TGCGCCAGCAGTGGGGACAGATATGAAAAACTGTTTTTT | CASSGDRYEKLFF
11 | NA | TRBJ2-3 | TRBD2 | TRBV18 | TGTGCCAGCTCACCAAACGGAAGCGGGAGCTTT | CASSPNGSGSF
12 | NA | TRBJ2-2 | NA | TRBV27 | TGTGCAACGGGAGTTTCCACCGGGGAGCTGTTTTTT | CATGVSTGELFF
15 | NA | TRBJ2-7 | NA | TRBV28 | TGTGCCAGCAGTCCACCGGGGACTCGAACCTACGAGCAGTACTTC | CASSPPGTRTYEQYF
16 | NA | TRBJ2-7 | NA | TRBV28 | TGTGCCAGCAGGGGTAGCCTAGGGAAGAAAACCTACGAGCAGTACTTC | CASRGSLGKKTYEQYF
12 | NA | TRBJ2-7 | NA | TRBV28 | TGTGCCAGCAGTGTGGGCTCCTACGAGCAGTACTTC | CASSVGSYEQYF
13 | NA | TRBJ1-2 | NA | TRBV5-6 | TGTGCCAGCAGCTTGACCAGGGTGGGTGGCTACACCTTC | CASSLTRVGGYTF
15 | NA | TRBJ2-7 | NA | TRBV4-1 | TGCGCCAGCAGCCAAGAGCAAAGGGACGGTGACGAGCAGTACTTC | CASSQEQRDGDEQYF
14 | NA | TRBJ2-6 | TRBD1 | TRBV6-6 | TGTGCCAGCAGTGGGACAGCTGGGGCCAACGTCCTGACTTTC | CASSGTAGANVLTF
18 | once | TRBJ1-1 | TRBD1 | TRBV11-2 | TGTGCCAGCAGTCTAGGAACCCATAGACAGGGCCCGAGGACTGAAGCTTTCTTT | CASSLGTHRQGPRTEAFF
16 | once | TRBJ2-1 | TRBD2 | TRBV7-2 | TGTGCCAGCAGCTTAGCCCCTAGCGGGACCCACAATGAGCAGTTCTTC | CASSLAPSGTHNEQFF
14 | NA | TRBJ1-1 | NA | TRBV4-1 | TGCGCCAGCAGCCAAGAAGGGAGTCCGATGGGGGCTTTCTTT | CASSQEGSPMGAFF
16 | once | TRBJ2-6 | NA | TRBV7-8 | TGTGCCAGCAGCTTAGTGTTGGGTTCTGGGGCCAACGTCCTGACTTTC | CASSLVLGSGANVLTF
13 | few | TRBJ1-1 | NA | TRBV9 | TGTGCCAGCAGCGTAGGCGGGAGCACCGGGGCTTTCTTT | CASSVGGSTGAFF
16 | NA | TRBJ2-7 | TRBD2 | TRBV5-1 | TGCGCCAGCAGCTTGGGAGGGCGGGGGAGACCCTACGAGCAGTACTTC | CASSLGGRGRPYEQYF
13 | NA | TRBJ2-7 | NA | TRBV28 | TGTGCCAGCAGTTTATTCCCCATTTGGGAGCAGTACTTC | CASSLFPIWEQYF
12 | NA | TRBJ2-7 | NA | TRBV6-1 | TGTGCCAGCTCGGTTAGCTCCTACGAGCAGTACTTC | CASSVSSYEQYF
16 | NA | TRBJ1-3 | NA | TRBV5-1 | TGCGCCAGCAGCTTGCCTCAGGACGAACCACGAAACACCATATATTTT | CASSLPQDEPRNTIYF
18 | NA | TRBJ1-3 | TRBD1 | TRBV9 | TGTGCCAGCAGTCAGGACAGGGGGCTACGATGGGCTGGAAACACCATATATTTT | CASSQDRGLRWAGNTIYF
15 | NA | TRBJ2-2 | NA | TRBV9 | TGTGCCAGCAGCGTAGCCGGACAGAGCACCGGGGAGCTGTTTTTT | CASSVAGQSTGELFF
17 | NA | TRBJ1-1 | TRBD1 | TRBV5-4 | TGTGCCAGCAGCTCCGGGACAGGCCGACAATTGAACACTGAAGCTTTCTTT | CASSSGTGRQLNTEAFF
14 | NA | TRBJ2-7 | NA | TRBV10-1 | TGCGCCAGCAGTGATGGCGGGACGGCCTACGAGCAGTACTTC | CASSDGGTAYEQYF